These 17 T cell receptor beta chains came from one sample sequenced in a study of T-cell memory formation after mild COVID-19. TCRdb processed the 5' RACE reads anew with MiXCR; each CDR3 protein has one entry. The table records hundreds of thousands of distinct CDR3 sequences, about 20% of them present only once. What was sequenced was PBMCs or a T cell subset sorted from them (not recorded which). All receptors come from an adult woman who had mild COVID-19 (a few samples of this study predate the infection). Cell type and time point are not known.

This rearrangement joins TRBV12-3 or TRBV12-4 to TRBJ2-7; 7 nucleotides align to TRBD2. The J segment lost 6 bases and the V segment lost 0 bases, leaving 8 bases of the junction unmatched. There are 15 residues in the CDR3. This chain's CDR3 is CASSLASAGAREQYF. The CDR3 bases are TGTGCCAGCAGTTTAGCGTCGGCGGGAGCTCGCGAGCAGTACTTC.

This chain connects TRBV29-1 to TRBJ1-1, with 7 bases that match TRBD1. There are 13 residues in the CDR3. With 8 bases clipped from V and 0 bases from J, the junction kept 6 bases outside the gene matches. Germline CDR1 is SQVTM and CDR2 is ANQGSEA. The CDR3 loop is CSFWTGMNTEAFF. CDR3 DNA: TGCAGCTTTTGGACAGGAATGAACACTGAAGCTTTCTTT.

This chain joins TRBV11-2 and TRBJ2-5; 9 positions match TRBD1. CDR3 length equals 16 residues. Germline values: CDR1 SGHAT, CDR2 FQNNGV. V gave up 4 bases and J gave up 6 bases; unmatched junction bases: 12. Here the CDR3 reads CASSSTAGQGWQTQYF. The CDR3 nucleotides read TGTGCCAGCAGCTCCACTGCGGGACAGGGTTGGCAGACCCAGTACTTC.

Written as DNA, the CDR3 is TGCAGCGTGGGGGTCTCGAACACCGGGGAGCTGTTTTTT. This codes for CSVGVSNTGELFF. The chain recombines TRBV29-1 with TRBJ2-2; D may be TRBD1 or TRBD2 (5 bases each). There are 13 residues in the CDR3. The V end lost 6 bases, the J end lost 0 bases, and 8 bases lay between the germline ends. Germline V gene lookup returns CDR1 SQVTM and CDR2 ANQGSEA.

This clonotype was detected only once. This chain joins TRBV20-1 and TRBJ1-5, with 10 bases lining up with TRBD1. Germline values: CDR1 DFQATT, CDR2 SNEGSKA (reference sequence). The CDR3 is 13 residues long. The ends lost 7 bases at V and 8 bases at J; junction bases unmatched: 8. This CDR3 is CSGKGTGDKPQHF. The CDR3, as DNA: TGCAGTGGAAAGGGGACAGGGGATAAGCCCCAGCATTTT.

This clonotype was counted only a few times. The chain couples TRBV12-3 or TRBV12-4 to TRBJ2-2; 9 bases are a match to TRBD2. The J segment lost 0 bases and the V segment lost 7 bases, leaving 12 bases of the junction unmatched. This CDR3 has 18 amino acids. CDR3 residues: CASTEGGLAGTNTGELFF. In nucleotides, the CDR3 is TGTGCCAGCACCGAGGGAGGGCTAGCGGGGACGAACACCGGGGAGCTGTTTTTT.

The rearrangement links TRBV5-1 to TRBJ2-3; 9 nucleotides agree with TRBD2. The CDR3 has 14 residues. Germline CDR1 reads SGHRS; CDR2 reads YFSETQ. The J segment lost 4 bases and the V segment lost 3 bases, leaving 3 bases of the junction unmatched. The CDR3 nucleotides are TGCGCCAGCAGCTCCTTAGCGGGGGCAGATACGCAGTATTTT. Its translation: CASSSLAGADTQYF.

The gene calls are TRBV5-1 and TRBJ2-1; D remains ambiguous. The V gene lost 1 base and the J gene lost 6 bases, with 11 bases spanning the gap. This CDR3 has 14 amino acids. Germline V lookup: CDR1 SGHRS, CDR2 YFSETQ. The CDR3 loop is CASSLSATSNEQFF. CDR3 nucleotide sequence: TGCGCCAGCAGCTTGTCTGCGACCTCCAATGAGCAGTTCTTC.

The chain joins TRBV28 to TRBJ2-7; 11 bases agree with TRBD1. CDR3 length: 17 amino acids. CDR1 and CDR2 from the germline V gene are MDHEN and SYDVKM. V trimming: 4 bases; J trimming: 12 bases; junction bases outside the gene matches: 20. The CDR3 here is CASSSTGQGALRLWPYF. CDR3 coding DNA: TGTGCCAGCAGTTCAACCGGACAGGGGGCGCTCAGGTTGTGGCCGTACTTC. Supplemented by reference TRBV28 and TRBJ2-7, the full variable domain reads DVKVTQSSRYLVKRTGEKVFLECVQDMDHENMFWYRQDPGLGLRLIYFSYDVKMKEKGDIPEGYSVSREKKERFSLILESASTNQTSMYLCASSSTGQGALRLWPYFGPGTRLTVT.

This clonotype was seen more than once but under ten times. The J gene is TRBJ2-3, the V gene TRBV4-2; perhaps TRBD1 as D (6 bases). V gave up 4 bases and J gave up 5 bases, with 10 bases separating them. The CDR3 covers 13 residues. Germline CDR1 LGHNA, CDR2 YNFKEQ. The CDR3 region has the DNA TGTGCCAGCAGCCCTGAGGGGGAAGATACGCAGTATTTT. Translation: CASSPEGEDTQYF.

V usage is TRBV6-6 and J usage is TRBJ2-1, with D perhaps TRBD2 (5 bases). Germline values: CDR1 MNHNY, CDR2 SVGAGI (reference sequence). There are 15 residues in the CDR3. V lost 5 bases to trimming and J lost 2 bases, with 13 bases between them. DNA for the CDR3: TGTGCCAGCAGTCCAACTAGATTCACCTACAATGAGCAGTTCTTC. Translation gives CASSPTRFTYNEQFF.

J is TRBJ2-7 and V is TRBV27, with D possibly being TRBD1 or TRBD2 (6 bases each). Trimming removed 6 bases at V and 7 bases at J, with 25 bases between. Germline V gene lookup returns CDR1 MNHEY and CDR2 SMNVEV (reference sequence). The CDR3 is 16 residues long. CDR3 bases: TGTGCCAGCAGCAACCTGGTGGTAGGGGGGCCGGGTGAGCAGTACTTC. This codes for CASSNLVVGGPGEQYF.

Here the CDR3 DNA reads TGCAGTGCTAGAGTCTACAGGGGAGCAGCCACAGATACGCAGTATTTT. Its translation is CSARVYRGAATDTQYF. This sequence joins TRBV20-1 and TRBJ2-3; TRBD1 matches at 7 bases. Germline assignment: CDR1 DFQATT and CDR2 SNEGSKA (reference sequence). This CDR3 is built from 16 residues. With 1 base clipped from V and 2 bases from J, the junction kept 9 bases outside the gene matches.

This clonotype was observed a handful of times. The CDR3 protein is CSARDQPGFGYTF. The CDR3 coding sequence is TGCAGTGCTAGAGATCAGCCTGGGTTTGGCTACACCTTC. The chain couples TRBV20-1 to TRBJ1-2; no clear D gene. V shed 0 bases and J shed 7 bases, with 12 bases lying between them. The CDR3 length is 13 residues. Germline CDR1 is DFQATT and CDR2 is SNEGSKA (reference sequence).

This clonotype was detected only a few times. At one end the junction does not follow the germline gene, possibly because of a read error. V and J are TRBV11-2 and TRBJ1-2; D remains unclear. Per germline, CDR1 SGHAT and CDR2 FQNNGV. The length of the CDR3 is 12 residues. The CDR3 loop is CASSLELRAQAF. As DNA, the CDR3 is TGTGCCAGCAGCTTGGAGTTGAGGGCGCAGGCCTTC.

This clonotype was seen only a few times. The V and J genes are TRBV15 and TRBJ2-1; 8 nucleotides line up with TRBD2. CDR3 length: 16 amino acids. Germline lookup yields CDR1 LNHNV and CDR2 YYDKDF (reference sequence). With 0 bases clipped from V and 2 bases from J, the junction kept 3 bases outside the gene matches. CDR3 region: CATSRELAGAYNEQFF. The CDR3 DNA sequence: TGTGCCACCAGCAGAGAGCTAGCGGGCGCCTACAATGAGCAGTTCTTC.

V is TRBV15 and J is TRBJ2-1; TRBD2 aligns across 9 bases. CDR3 size: 13 residues. Germline V lookup: CDR1 LNHNV, CDR2 YYDKDF (reference sequence). Trimming cost V 5 bases and J 8 bases; bases outside gene matches: 4. CDR3 loop: CATSPGTSYEQFF. The CDR3 nucleotides are TGTGCCACCAGCCCAGGGACTAGCTATGAGCAGTTCTTC.